Sequencing of this T cell receptor (beta chain) was carried out in a study of blood T cell repertoires in COVID-19. The table lists this clone with a count of one. Enrolled during active infection, Seattle patients were then followed longitudinally. Measured with immunoSEQ multiplex PCR; TCRdb has only the in-frame clones, and not every one. The repertoire holds hundreds of thousands of clones, with nearly 90% as singletons. Sequenced sample: peripheral blood. The sequence derives from a woman in her twenties or thirties with COVID-19, enrolled during active disease.

CDR3 protein: CASRIGGPQEAFF. The CDR3 region has the DNA TGTGCCAGCAGAATAGGGGGCCCCCAAGAAGCTTTCTTT. The chain combines TRBV12-3 or TRBV12-4 with TRBJ1-1; 7 nucleotides match TRBD1. The ends lost 6 bases at V and 8 bases at J; junction bases unmatched: 9. This CDR3 comprises 13 residues.